These 3 T cell receptor beta chains share one sample of origin, sequenced in a study of cytomegalovirus exposure and HLA in healthy donors. PCR used 60 Vbeta primers and 13 Jbeta primers. Assay used: immunoSEQ multiplex PCR; TCRdb lists only in-frame clones, some missing. The sample yields 200,000 to 250,000 clones, 70% seen once. The sample consisted of PBMCs. The source is a man between 35 and 55 years old in good health and CMV-seropositive.

This clone was detected a few times. V and J are TRBV19 and TRBJ1-2, with 9 bases matching TRBD1. The V segment lost 5 bases and the J segment 5 bases; nucleotides outside the gene matches: 3. The CDR3 is made up of 13 amino acids. Germline V gene lookup returns CDR1 LNHDA and CDR2 SQIVND (reference sequence). The CDR3 nucleotides are TGTGCCAGTAGTCGGGACAGGGAGTATGGCTACACCTTC. This encodes CASSRDREYGYTF.

This chain joins TRBV7-9 and TRBJ1-1; the D gene is possibly TRBD1 (6 bases). Between the trimmed V and J ends, which lost 2 bases and 5 bases, there was a span of 12 bases. This CDR3 has 14 amino acids. The germline V gene encodes CDR1 SEHNR and CDR2 FQNEAQ (reference sequence). The CDR3 DNA follows: TGTGCCAGCAGCTTACAGGGGACGACGACTGAAGCTTTCTTT. Translated: CASSLQGTTTEAFF.

The chain has TRBV19 and TRBJ2-5; tentative D call: TRBD2 (6 bases). The CDR3 totals 16 residues. CDR1 is LNHDA, CDR2 SQIVND, per germline (reference sequence). V shed 1 base and J shed 5 bases, with 17 bases lying between them. The CDR3 bases are TGTGCCAGTAGTATAGCGGGAGTCAGGGTAGGGGAGACCCAGTACTTC. The encoded protein is CASSIAGVRVGETQYF. Full variable domain (outside the CDR3, taken from reference TRBV19 and TRBJ2-5): DGGITQSPKYLFRKEGQNVTLSCEQNLNHDAMYWYRQDPGQGLRLIYYSQIVNDFQKGDIAEGYSVSREKKESFPLTVTSAQKNPTAFYLCASSIAGVRVGETQYFGPGTRLLVL.